These T cell receptor beta chains were read from a single sample in a study of cytomegalovirus exposure and HLA in healthy donors. Sequencing used immunoSEQ multiplex PCR; TCRdb keeps in-frame clones, though not all of them. Altogether about 35,000 clones are present, 80% being singletons, with the ten largest covering 6%. The specimen was PBMCs. These receptors all stem from a male donor in good health and CMV-seronegative. Both conserved end residues are part of each CDR3. Fields, in order: CDR3 protein, CDR3 DNA, clone size, V gene, J gene, D gene. The D gene is left open where the match is weak. For some rows the clone size is stated as once, few or many, or as a class when expanded; others skip it.

CDR3aa: CASSKDRNTEAFF; CDR3nt: TGCGCCAGCAGCAAGGACAGGAACACTGAAGCTTTCTTT; abundance: few; v_gene: TRBV5-1; j_gene: TRBJ1-1; d_gene: NA
CDR3aa: CASIARDSSYNEQFF; CDR3nt: TGTGCCAGCATCGCCCGGGACAGCTCCTACAATGAGCAGTTCTTC; abundance: NA; v_gene: TRBV25-1; j_gene: TRBJ2-1; d_gene: TRBD1
CDR3aa: CASSDFDRAGTEAFF; CDR3nt: TGTGCCAGCAGTGACTTTGACAGGGCCGGCACTGAAGCTTTCTTT; abundance: NA; v_gene: TRBV6-1; j_gene: TRBJ1-1; d_gene: TRBD1
CDR3aa: CSVGGLNTEAFF; CDR3nt: TGCAGCGTTGGAGGGCTGAACACTGAAGCTTTCTTT; abundance: NA; v_gene: TRBV29-1; j_gene: TRBJ1-1; d_gene: NA
CDR3aa: CALAEGAFGGEQFF; CDR3nt: TGTGCCCTCGCGGAAGGGGCCTTCGGGGGAGAGCAGTTCTTC; abundance: few; v_gene: TRBV30; j_gene: TRBJ2-1; d_gene: NA
CDR3aa: CASSIPGGRNSPLHF; CDR3nt: TGCGCCAGCAGCATACCGGGGGGACGGAACTCACCCCTCCACTTT; abundance: NA; v_gene: TRBV5-1; j_gene: TRBJ1-6; d_gene: NA
CDR3aa: CASSTGYEQYF; CDR3nt: TGCGCCAGCAGTACAGGCTACGAGCAGTACTTC; abundance: once; v_gene: TRBV5-1; j_gene: TRBJ2-7; d_gene: NA
CDR3aa: CAWSVWQTTNEKLFF; CDR3nt: TGTGCCTGGAGTGTATGGCAGACAACTAATGAAAAACTGTTTTTT; abundance: NA; v_gene: TRBV30; j_gene: TRBJ1-4; d_gene: NA
CDR3aa: CASSHPGSSYEQYF; CDR3nt: TGCGCCAGCAGCCACCCAGGGTCCTCCTACGAGCAGTACTTC; abundance: NA; v_gene: TRBV4-1; j_gene: TRBJ2-7; d_gene: NA
CDR3aa: CASSYLGIGGTDTQYF; CDR3nt: TGTGCCAGCAGTTACCTAGGCATCGGCGGCACAGATACGCAGTATTTT; abundance: few; v_gene: TRBV6-5; j_gene: TRBJ2-3; d_gene: NA
CDR3aa: CASSGGLDRPDQPQHF; CDR3nt: TGTGCCAGCAGTGGGGGCCTGGACAGGCCCGATCAGCCCCAGCATTTT; abundance: NA; v_gene: TRBV6-1; j_gene: TRBJ1-5; d_gene: TRBD1
CDR3aa: CASRQGYSNQPQHF; CDR3nt: TGTGCCAGCAGGCAGGGTTATAGCAATCAGCCCCAGCATTTT; abundance: NA; v_gene: TRBV28; j_gene: TRBJ1-5; d_gene: NA
CDR3aa: CASSRRTGPPNEKLFF; CDR3nt: TGTGCCAGCAGCCGCAGGACAGGACCGCCTAATGAAAAACTGTTTTTT; abundance: NA; v_gene: TRBV2; j_gene: TRBJ1-4; d_gene: TRBD1
CDR3aa: CASSRQGLYQPQHF; CDR3nt: TGTGCCAGCAGCAGACAGGGCCTTTATCAGCCCCAGCATTTT; abundance: NA; v_gene: TRBV6-5; j_gene: TRBJ1-5; d_gene: TRBD1
CDR3aa: CASSLVLAGYTDTQYF; CDR3nt: TGCGCCAGCAGCTTGGTCCTAGCGGGTTACACAGATACGCAGTATTTT; abundance: NA; v_gene: TRBV5-1; j_gene: TRBJ2-3; d_gene: TRBD2
CDR3aa: CASSARTGEKLFF; CDR3nt: TGTGCCAGCAGCGCCCGAACGGGTGAAAAACTGTTTTTT; abundance: NA; v_gene: TRBV9; j_gene: TRBJ1-4; d_gene: NA
CDR3aa: CASSVTGAGNSPLHF; CDR3nt: TGTGCCAGCAGCGTAACAGGGGCTGGTAATTCACCCCTCCACTTT; abundance: once; v_gene: TRBV7-9; j_gene: TRBJ1-6; d_gene: TRBD1